Below are 30 T cell receptor beta chains sequenced from a single sample in a study of cytomegalovirus exposure and HLA in healthy donors. A multiplex PCR was run with 60 Vbeta primers and 13 Jbeta primers. Sequenced by immunoSEQ multiplex PCR; TCRdb stores in-frame clones only, minus some. The table has 160,000 or so clones, more than 80% seen once; the top ten hold 4.9%. Material for sequencing was PBMCs. The receptors originated from a woman between 18 and 29 years old in good health and CMV-seropositive.

V and J are TRBV11-3 and TRBJ1-1; 7 positions agree with TRBD1. Germline V lookup: CDR1 SGHNT, CDR2 YENEEA. The V segment lost 4 bases and the J segment 8 bases; nucleotides outside the gene matches: 13. This CDR3 is built from 15 residues. CDR3 loop: CASSSGTANSSEAFF. As DNA, the CDR3 is TGTGCCAGCAGCTCCGGGACAGCTAATTCGTCCGAAGCTTTCTTT.

This sequence joins TRBV29-1 and TRBJ2-1; TRBD2 might be the D (6 bases). Looked up from germline, CDR1 is SQVTM and CDR2 is ANQGSEA. There are 13 residues in the CDR3. V gave up 4 bases and J gave up 8 bases, with 15 bases separating them. DNA for the CDR3: TGCAGCGTTGCCGGGACTCCGGGCTATGAGCAGTTCTTC. Amino acid sequence: CSVAGTPGYEQFF.

This clone was picked up a small number of times. The chain employs TRBV28 and TRBJ1-5; D remains unclear. CDR3 length equals 14 residues. Germline CDR1 MDHEN, CDR2 SYDVKM. V lost 3 bases to trimming and J lost 3 bases, with 9 bases between them. For the CDR3, the DNA is TGTGCCAGCAGTTTTCGAGGGTACAATCAGCCCCAGCATTTT. Residues: CASSFRGYNQPQHF.

The rearrangement uses TRBV7-6 and TRBJ2-2; 9 bases map to TRBD1. CDR3 length equals 15 residues. With V trimmed by 5 bases and J by 3 bases, 4 bases remained unmatched. Germline V gene lookup returns CDR1 SGHVS and CDR2 FNYEAQ. The CDR3 spells CASSPRTGDTGELFF. The CDR3 DNA sequence: TGTGCCAGCAGCCCAAGGACAGGGGACACCGGGGAGCTGTTTTTT.

This clone was recorded a few times. V is TRBV7-6 and J is TRBJ2-1; 7 nucleotides line up with TRBD1. CDR1 and CDR2 from the germline V gene are SGHVS and FNYEAQ. Trimming removed 0 bases from V and 3 bases from J; junction bases left unmatched: 2. The CDR3 has 15 amino acids. As DNA, the CDR3 is TGTGCCAGCAGCTTAGCAGGGGGCGACTACAATGAGCAGTTCTTC. Translated: CASSLAGGDYNEQFF.

Concerning this clone itself: The identical CDR3 is also encoded by other nucleotide sequences in the sample. The chain joins TRBV29-1 to TRBJ2-7; D is possibly TRBD1 (6 bases). Germline V gives CDR1 SQVTM, CDR2 ANQGSEA. The CDR3 totals 13 residues. The V gene lost 4 bases and the J gene lost 0 bases, with 10 bases spanning the gap. CDR3 DNA sequence: TGCAGCGTTGGGAGAGGGGGCTCCTACGAGCAGTACTTC. It codes for CSVGRGGSYEQYF.

Only a few counts were recorded for this clone. The rearrangement uses TRBV7-9 and TRBJ2-4, with 8 bases matching TRBD1. Germline loops: CDR1 SEHNR, CDR2 FQNEAQ (reference sequence). Unmatched junction bases numbered 6, after V lost 5 bases and J lost 9 bases. The CDR3 spans 13 residues. The CDR3 loop is CASSVDRVGIQYF. As DNA, the CDR3 is TGTGCCAGCAGCGTGGACAGGGTTGGCATTCAGTACTTC.

The gene calls are TRBV6-5 and TRBJ1-6, with D tentatively TRBD1 (5 bases). From germline, CDR1 is MNHEY and CDR2 SVGAGI. This CDR3 spans 15 amino acids. V was clipped by 8 bases and J by 10 bases, with 21 bases between them. In DNA, the CDR3 is TGTGCCAGCTCCCCTATCGGGGGGTCGAACTCACCCCTCCACTTT. This sequence encodes CASSPIGGSNSPLHF.

The DNA of the CDR3 is TGTGCCACCAGCAGACTCAGGGCGAACATTCAGTACTTC. Protein sequence: CATSRLRANIQYF. The J gene is TRBJ2-4, the V gene TRBV15; D may be TRBD1 (5 bases). From germline, CDR1 is LNHNV and CDR2 YYDKDF (reference sequence). This CDR3 is 13 amino acids long. The V end lost 2 bases, the J end lost 7 bases, and 9 bases lay between the germline ends.

This clone has a single count. The chain couples TRBV6-1 to TRBJ2-1; D perhaps matches TRBD2 (6 bases). The CDR3 extends over 14 amino acids. The V end was cut by 7 bases, the J end by 5 bases, with 15 bases between. The germline gives CDR1 MNHNS, CDR2 SASEGT. CDR3 loop: CASKPKPGDNEQFF. The CDR3 DNA follows: TGTGCCAGCAAGCCAAAACCGGGGGACAATGAGCAGTTCTTC.

J is TRBJ1-1 and V is TRBV27, with a possible D match to TRBD1 (5 bases). In germline, CDR1 is MNHEY, CDR2 SMNVEV (reference sequence). The CDR3 totals 18 residues. The ends were cut back, 7 bases at V and 1 base at J, with 25 bases in the middle. The CDR3 DNA sequence: TGTGCCAGCAACCCCCTGTTTGTGGGGGGAGTAAAGAACACTGAAGCTTTCTTT. Amino acid sequence: CASNPLFVGGVKNTEAFF.

The DNA of the CDR3 is TGTGCCAGTAGTGCCAGTACAGCACATAGCAATCAGCCCCAGCATTTT. Translating it yields CASSASTAHSNQPQHF. The chain combines TRBV19 with TRBJ1-5; D not certain. Trimming left V 5 bases short and J 0 bases short, with 14 bases between. Germline assignment: CDR1 LNHDA and CDR2 SQIVND (reference sequence). The CDR3 consists of 16 residues. The entire variable domain, with the rest obtained from reference TRBV19 and TRBJ1-5, is as follows: DGGITQSPKYLFRKEGQNVTLSCEQNLNHDAMYWYRQDPGQGLRLIYYSQIVNDFQKGDIAEGYSVSREKKESFPLTVTSAQKNPTAFYLCASSASTAHSNQPQHFGDGTRLSIL.

The V and J genes are TRBV13 and TRBJ2-7; 8 bases match TRBD1. This CDR3 has 15 residues. V shed 5 bases and J 3 bases; nucleotides not matched to a gene: 9. Germline CDR1 PRHDT, CDR2 FYEKMQ (reference sequence). CDR3 sequence (DNA): TGTGCCAGCAGCCCCCGACCGGGACAGGACTACGAGCAGTACTTC. This encodes CASSPRPGQDYEQYF.

This clone has only one observation. The rearrangement links TRBV7-2 to TRBJ2-2; the D is unclear. The V gene's germline CDR1 is SGHTA and CDR2 FQGNSA. This CDR3 spans 16 amino acids. V was trimmed by 0 bases and J by 0 bases, leaving 8 bases between them. The CDR3 coding sequence is TGTGCCAGCAGCTTAGCCACAGCTGCGAACACCGGGGAGCTGTTTTTT. Translated: CASSLATAANTGELFF.

V usage is TRBV7-9 and J usage is TRBJ1-2, with 8 bases that match TRBD1. Germline CDR1 SEHNR, CDR2 FQNEAQ (reference sequence). Unmatched junction bases numbered 9, after V lost 8 bases and J lost 4 bases. The length of the CDR3 is 14 residues. The CDR3 reads CASVRGQGLYGYTF. The CDR3 DNA is TGTGCCAGCGTACGCGGACAGGGACTCTATGGCTACACCTTC.

The rearrangement links TRBV29-1 to TRBJ2-7; TRBD2 matches 7 bases. The V gene end was trimmed by 3 bases and the J gene end by 7 bases; junction bases not matched to a gene: 6. The germline V gene encodes CDR1 SQVTM and CDR2 ANQGSEA. There are 12 residues in the CDR3. The DNA of the CDR3 is TGCAGCGTTGACGGGGGGACTCGGGAGCAGTACTTC. Translated, it gives CSVDGGTREQYF.

This clone was found a few times. V is TRBV9 and J is TRBJ2-3; possibly TRBD2 for D (6 bases). V was shortened by 0 bases and J by 2 bases, with 10 bases between the two germline ends. Germline CDR1 and CDR2: SGDLS and YYNGEE. The CDR3 consists of 15 residues. The CDR3, as DNA: TGTGCCAGCAGCGTAGGCGGGGAATACACAGATACGCAGTATTTT. Translation gives CASSVGGEYTDTQYF.

V gene TRBV28 combines with J gene TRBJ1-5; the D is unclear. The V end lost 3 bases, the J end lost 0 bases, and 12 bases lay between the germline ends. Germline-derived CDR1 and CDR2 are MDHEN and SYDVKM. The CDR3 is 16 residues long. The CDR3 sequence is CASSLGREYSNQPQHF. In DNA, the CDR3 is TGTGCCAGCAGTTTGGGCCGGGAGTATAGCAATCAGCCCCAGCATTTT. The whole variable domain, remainder taken from reference TRBV28 and TRBJ1-5, is DVKVTQSSRYLVKRTGEKVFLECVQDMDHENMFWYRQDPGLGLRLIYFSYDVKMKEKGDIPEGYSVSREKKERFSLILESASTNQTSMYLCASSLGREYSNQPQHFGDGTRLSIL.

J is TRBJ2-3 and V is TRBV4-2; TRBD2 aligns across 8 bases. The germline gives CDR1 LGHNA, CDR2 YNFKEQ. V shed 1 base and J 2 bases; nucleotides not matched to a gene: 8. CDR3 length equals 17 residues. CDR3 protein: CASSQAATSAYTDTQYF. In DNA form, the CDR3 reads TGTGCCAGCAGCCAAGCCGCGACTAGCGCCTACACAGATACGCAGTATTTT.

This rearrangement joins TRBV28 to TRBJ2-5, with TRBD2 matching over 10 bases. The germline gives CDR1 MDHEN, CDR2 SYDVKM. The CDR3 contains 15 residues. V gave up 7 bases and J gave up 2 bases; unmatched junction bases: 7. The CDR3 spells CASTSASGGQETQYF. CDR3 DNA: TGTGCCAGCACCTCGGCTAGCGGGGGACAAGAGACCCAGTACTTC.

The gene calls are TRBV6-5 and TRBJ2-6; tentatively, D is TRBD1 (5 bases). The V gene's germline CDR1 is MNHEY and CDR2 SVGAGI. This CDR3 comprises 16 residues. The V end was cut by 4 bases, the J end by 3 bases, with 13 bases between. CDR3 sequence: CASSWGRPHGANVLTF. CDR3 DNA: TGTGCCAGCAGTTGGGGCCGCCCCCATGGGGCCAACGTCCTGACTTTC.

The J gene is TRBJ2-5, the V gene TRBV5-4, with D hard to call. The CDR3 length is 14 residues. Trimming cost V 0 bases and J 4 bases, with 10 bases left between them. Germline loops: CDR1 SGHNT, CDR2 YYREEE (reference sequence). The CDR3 DNA sequence: TGTGCCAGCAGCTTGGATGGAGTAGGAGAGACCCAGTACTTC. Protein sequence: CASSLDGVGETQYF.

The rearrangement links TRBV19 to TRBJ1-2; possible D gene TRBD1, 6 bases. Germline values: CDR1 LNHDA, CDR2 SQIVND (reference sequence). V was shortened by 4 bases and J by 4 bases, with 22 bases between the two germline ends. The length of the CDR3 is 17 residues. This CDR3 reads CASSKVRGSTEGYGYTF. The CDR3 region has the DNA TGTGCCAGTAGTAAGGTCAGGGGATCAACTGAGGGCTATGGCTACACCTTC.

The J gene is TRBJ2-3, the V gene TRBV9, with 7 bases lining up with TRBD2. The CDR3 runs to 15 residues. Germline V CDR1 and CDR2: SGDLS, YYNGEE. With 1 base clipped from V and 7 bases from J, the junction kept 9 bases outside the gene matches. CDR3 sequence reads: CASSVLADGGYTQYF. CDR3 nucleotide sequence: TGTGCCAGCAGCGTACTAGCGGACGGGGGGTATACGCAGTATTTT.

This clone was counted only a few times. Other nucleotide sequences from this sample produce the same CDR3. The CDR3 DNA sequence: TGTGCCAGCAGTCCCCCAGGGTCGGGCTATGGCTACACCTTC. This translates into CASSPPGSGYGYTF. J is TRBJ1-2 and V is TRBV7-9; the D gene is possibly TRBD1 (5 bases). Between the trimmed V and J ends, which lost 6 bases and 4 bases, there was a span of 15 bases. The CDR3 runs 14 residues. Germline-derived CDR1 and CDR2 are SEHNR and FQNEAQ (reference sequence). The complete variable domain, with remaining parts taken from reference TRBV7-9 and TRBJ1-2, reads DTGVSQNPRHKITKRGQNVTFRCDPISEHNRLYWYRQTLGQGPEFLTYFQNEAQLEKSRLLSDRFSAERPKGSFSTLEIQRTEQGDSAMYLCASSPPGSGYGYTFGSGTRLTVV.

This chain links TRBV6-6 with TRBJ1-1; D call uncertain. Germline-derived CDR1 and CDR2 are MNHNY and SVGAGI (reference sequence). The germline V and J ends were trimmed by 0 bases and 8 bases, with 4 bases remaining between them. CDR3 length: 11 residues. CDR3 bases: TGTGCCAGCAGTTACTCGGCCGAAGCTTTCTTT. This codes for CASSYSAEAFF.

The rearrangement uses TRBV4-3 and TRBJ2-7; weak D call: TRBD1 (5 bases). Trimming cost V 2 bases and J 5 bases, with 22 bases left between them. The germline CDR1 and CDR2 sequences are LGHNA and YSLEER. The CDR3 extends over 17 amino acids. DNA for the CDR3: TGCGCCAGCAGCCAAATAGGCAAAAAGGCACAGGCCCACGAGCAGTACTTC. As protein: CASSQIGKKAQAHEQYF.

J is TRBJ1-6 and V is TRBV4-1, with D maybe TRBD1 (6 bases). The CDR3 extends over 18 amino acids. CDR1 is MGHRA and CDR2 is YSYEKL in the germline V gene. V was trimmed by 0 bases and J by 6 bases, leaving 18 bases between them. The CDR3 spells CASSQDPDPGQSNSPLHF. CDR3 nucleotide sequence: TGCGCCAGCAGCCAAGACCCAGACCCGGGACAAAGTAATTCACCCCTCCACTTT.

CDR3 region: CASTGDRGRSPLHF. In nucleotides, the CDR3 is TGTGCCAGCACCGGGGACAGGGGAAGGTCGCCCCTCCACTTT. J is TRBJ1-6 and V is TRBV2; 10 bases match TRBD1. Germline V gives CDR1 SNHLY, CDR2 FYNNEI. The CDR3 sequence is 14 residues long. The junction had 10 bases not matched to a gene; V was cut back by 7 bases and J by 13 bases. Combining the CDR3 with reference TRBV2 and TRBJ1-6 gives the whole variable domain EPEVTQTPSHQVTQMGQEVILRCVPISNHLYFYWYRQILGQKVEFLVSFYNNEISEKSEIFDDQFSVERPDGSNFTLKIRSTKLEDSAMYFCASTGDRGRSPLHFGNGTRLTVT.

This clone showed up just a few times. The V gene is TRBV5-6, the J gene TRBJ1-2; D may be TRBD1 (5 bases). The CDR3 has 14 amino acids. CDR1 and CDR2 from the germline V gene are SGHDT and YYEEEE. V gave up 0 bases and J gave up 7 bases, with 13 bases separating them. The CDR3: CASSLAMEGSGYTF. In nucleotides, the CDR3 is TGTGCCAGCAGCTTGGCCATGGAGGGGAGTGGCTACACCTTC.